The 22 T cell receptor beta chains below all came from one sample that was sequenced in a study of T cell responses to AZD1222 COVID-19 vaccine. Using immunoSEQ multiplex PCR, the repertoire was profiled, and TCRdb retains in-frame clones only, with some absent. Here the sample spans about 130,000 clones, 92% being singletons. Material: peripheral blood, obtained 28 days after the second AZD1222 dose. These receptors all come from an adult who received the AZD1222 COVID-19 vaccine.

This chain links TRBV19 with TRBJ2-1; a weak D match, TRBD1 (7 bases). The CDR3 consists of 17 residues. Germline V lookup: CDR1 LNHDA, CDR2 SQIVND (reference sequence). The V end was cut by 7 bases, the J end by 6 bases, with 25 bases between. DNA of the CDR3: TGTGCCAGTACCTCAACCTGGCGGAGGGGGCCGGTCAATGAGCAGTTCTTC. Amino acid sequence: CASTSTWRRGPVNEQFF.

The chain uses TRBV29-1 and TRBJ1-1; the D gene is possibly TRBD1 (6 bases). The CDR3 loop spans 13 amino acids. Germline CDR1 SQVTM, CDR2 ANQGSEA. Trimming cost V 5 bases and J 3 bases, with 13 bases left between them. CDR3 sequence reads: CSVSLTGDTEAFF. DNA of the CDR3: TGCAGCGTTAGCTTGACAGGCGACACTGAAGCTTTCTTT.

The chain joins TRBV20-1 to TRBJ1-2; D may be TRBD1 (5 bases). This CDR3 spans 13 amino acids. Trimming took off 6 bases at V and 2 bases at J, with 13 bases between the two ends. From germline, CDR1 is DFQATT and CDR2 SNEGSKA (reference sequence). The CDR3 DNA sequence: TGCAGTGCAAGTCCCGCAGGGAACTATGGCTACACCTTC. Encoded protein: CSASPAGNYGYTF.

V usage is TRBV7-2 and J usage is TRBJ2-1; D is uncertain. Between the trimmed V and J ends, which lost 2 bases and 0 bases, there was a span of 8 bases. The V gene's germline CDR1 is SGHTA and CDR2 FQGNSA. The CDR3 is 15 amino acids. The CDR3 loop is CASSLTGLSYNEQFF. In DNA form, the CDR3 reads TGTGCCAGCAGCTTAACCGGGCTCTCCTACAATGAGCAGTTCTTC.

In regard to this clone: Other DNA sequences from this sample encode an identical CDR3 as well. This chain uses TRBV27 with TRBJ1-1; 8 bases match TRBD1. With V trimmed by 0 bases and J by 1 base, 1 base remained unmatched. CDR3 size: 15 residues. In germline, CDR1 is MNHEY, CDR2 SMNVEV (reference sequence). CDR3 residues: CASSLSGTGNTEAFF. For the CDR3, the DNA is TGTGCCAGCAGTTTATCCGGGACAGGGAACACTGAAGCTTTCTTT.

J is TRBJ2-7 and V is TRBV7-8; D is tentatively TRBD1 or TRBD2 (6 bases each). V was pared by 5 bases and J by 5 bases, with 16 bases between. The length of the CDR3 is 14 residues. Germline V gene lookup returns CDR1 SGHVS and CDR2 FQNEAQ. This CDR3 is CASSQIPGANEQYF. Written as DNA, the CDR3 is TGTGCCAGCAGCCAAATACCGGGGGCCAACGAGCAGTACTTC.

This sequence joins TRBV4-1 and TRBJ2-1; 9 bases agree with TRBD2. V lost 4 bases and J lost 5; bases outside the gene matches: 9. Per germline, CDR1 MGHRA and CDR2 YSYEKL. The CDR3 has 16 residues. In DNA, the CDR3 is TGCGCCAGCAGCCGGGGTGGCCTAGCGGGGAACAATGAGCAGTTCTTC. Its translation: CASSRGGLAGNNEQFF.

The chain joins TRBV29-1 to TRBJ2-1; 11 positions agree with TRBD2. In germline, CDR1 is SQVTM, CDR2 ANQGSEA. This CDR3 contains 15 residues. With 6 bases clipped from V and 7 bases from J, the junction kept 11 bases outside the gene matches. In DNA form, the CDR3 reads TGCAGCGTCGCCCCTAGCGGGAGGTCTTTAAATGAGCAGTTCTTC. Protein: CSVAPSGRSLNEQFF.

The chain has TRBV5-1 and TRBJ1-3, with a tentative D call TRBD1 (6 bases). Germline values: CDR1 SGHRS, CDR2 YFSETQ. The CDR3 consists of 14 residues. The V and J ends lost 3 bases and 4 bases respectively, with 11 bases between them. Here the CDR3 reads CASSSQGSGNTIYF. CDR3 coding DNA: TGCGCCAGCAGCTCACAGGGTTCCGGAAACACCATATATTTT.

This chain links TRBV7-3 with TRBJ2-1; 13 bases match TRBD2. CDR1 and CDR2 (germline): SGHTA, FQGTGA. This CDR3 has 15 amino acids. The V segment lost 4 bases and the J segment 8 bases; nucleotides outside the gene matches: 5. The CDR3 bases are TGTGCCAGCAGCTCGACTAGCGGGAGGATCGATGAGCAGTTCTTC. Residues: CASSSTSGRIDEQFF.

There are a few counts of this clone. This rearrangement joins TRBV12-3 or TRBV12-4 to TRBJ1-1; TRBD1 matches at 7 bases. V was clipped by 5 bases and J by 4 bases; unmatched bases: 4. There are 13 residues in the CDR3. As DNA, the CDR3 is TGTGCCAGCAGTCGAGGGGGCGGCACTGAAGCTTTCTTT. Its protein is CASSRGGGTEAFF.

The V and J genes are TRBV19 and TRBJ1-2; 10 bases fit TRBD1. V lost 10 bases and J lost 4; bases outside the gene matches: 15. Germline values: CDR1 LNHDA, CDR2 SQIVND (reference sequence). The CDR3 length is 16 residues. The CDR3 region is CATRRDRGTLGYGYTF. The CDR3 region has the DNA TGTGCCACCAGGAGGGACAGGGGTACACTGGGCTATGGCTACACCTTC.

This clone came up once. CDR3 bases: TGTGCCACCAGTGATTTCAGAAACACCATATATTTT. Amino acids: CATSDFRNTIYF. The chain is built from TRBV24-1 and TRBJ1-3; D remains unclear. V lost 1 base to trimming and J lost 5 bases, with 2 bases between them. The CDR3 length is 12 residues. Germline V gives CDR1 KGHDR, CDR2 SFDVKD.

The chain employs TRBV7-2 and TRBJ1-3, with 9 bases aligning to TRBD1. CDR1 and CDR2 (germline): SGHTA, FQGNSA. This CDR3 is built from 16 residues. V lost 1 base to trimming and J lost 4 bases; unmatched junction nucleotides: 5. Written as DNA, the CDR3 is TGTGCCAGCAGCTTAGTGGACAGGGGCCTAGGAAACACCATATATTTT. The encoded protein is CASSLVDRGLGNTIYF.

The genes are TRBV27 and TRBJ2-1; D is unresolved. CDR1 is MNHEY and CDR2 is SMNVEV in the germline V gene (reference sequence). V lost 8 bases, J lost 7 bases, and 21 bases lay in between. The CDR3 extends over 15 amino acids. CDR3 nucleotide sequence: TGTGCCAGCCACCGCGCCGGGTCCCAAGGGAATGAGCAGTTCTTC. It translates to CASHRAGSQGNEQFF.

This rearrangement joins TRBV29-1 to TRBJ1-1; D unclear. This CDR3 has 11 residues. Between the trimmed V and J ends, which lost 7 bases and 0 bases, there was a span of 6 bases. Germline lookup yields CDR1 SQVTM and CDR2 ANQGSEA. The DNA for the CDR3 is TGCAGCGCGATAATGAACACTGAAGCTTTCTTT. Translated, it gives CSAIMNTEAFF.

The chain combines TRBV6-5 with TRBJ2-1; D gene ambiguous. Germline V gene lookup returns CDR1 MNHEY and CDR2 SVGAGI. Trimming pared 3 bases from V and 9 bases from J, leaving 12 bases between. CDR3 length: 13 residues. The CDR3 DNA reads TGTGCCAGCAGTTATGGGGTAATAGGTGAGCAGTTCTTC. Translated: CASSYGVIGEQFF.

The genes are TRBV27 and TRBJ1-5; no definite D call. The V end lost 5 bases, the J end lost 3 bases, and 11 bases lay between the germline ends. Looked up from germline, CDR1 is MNHEY and CDR2 is SMNVEV (reference sequence). CDR3 length: 14 residues. CDR3 sequence (DNA): TGTGCCAGCAGTACCCAGAGACACAATCAGCCCCAGCATTTT. Its translation is CASSTQRHNQPQHF.

This chain joins TRBV6-5 and TRBJ1-3; the D gene is possibly TRBD1 (5 bases). CDR3 size: 14 residues. The V gene's germline CDR1 is MNHEY and CDR2 SVGAGI. V was cut by 10 bases and J by 0 bases, with 13 bases left in between. Here the CDR3 DNA reads TGTGCCACCGGGACGGTGAACTCTGGAAACACCATATATTTT. Translating it yields CATGTVNSGNTIYF.

The chain is built from TRBV7-3 and TRBJ2-7; the D call may be TRBD1 or TRBD2 (5 bases each). The germline V and J ends were trimmed by 2 bases and 1 base, with 12 bases remaining between them. CDR1 is SGHTA, CDR2 FQGTGA, per germline. The CDR3 runs to 15 residues. DNA for the CDR3: TGTGCCAGCAGCTTAGGGTCTGGGGGTTCCTACGAGCAGTACTTC. It translates to CASSLGSGGSYEQYF.

The gene calls are TRBV5-3 and TRBJ1-2; D gene uncertain. TRBV5-3 is classed as an ORF, of uncertain function. V lost 4 bases and J lost 1, with 14 bases in between. There are 15 residues in the CDR3. In DNA, the CDR3 is TGTGCCAGAAGCCGCCGGGGAGGTATTAACTATGGCTACACCTTC. Translated: CARSRRGGINYGYTF.

The chain joins TRBV6-2 or TRBV6-3 to TRBJ2-7; 7 nucleotides align to TRBD1. The trim removed 2 bases at V and 2 bases at J, leaving 9 bases unmatched. CDR1 and CDR2 from the germline V gene are MNHEY and SVGEGT. This CDR3 contains 16 residues. The DNA for the CDR3 is TGTGCCAGCAGTTACACCAAGACAGGGATAACCTACGAGCAGTACTTC. Protein product: CASSYTKTGITYEQYF.